Reported below is one T cell receptor (beta chain). This clonotype was picked up many times. Its antigen is still unknown. Per-base quality was not reported, and no clone a single base away is much larger than it. This record comes from a study of regulatory T cells in long-lasting Graves disease (TCRdb year 2021). The study in broad terms: To count as having persistent Graves' disease, a patient had to have received antithyroid drug treatment for over 5 years with TSH receptor autoantibodies remaining persistently positive. Antithyroid drugs had been taken for 8.5 to 12 years on average by persistent Graves' disease patients in the clinical cohort. Peripheral blood TCR sequencing and RNA sequencing compared persistent Graves' disease patients with newly diagnosed Graves' disease patients. TCR sequencing covered 13 persistent and 20 or so newly diagnosed Graves' disease patients, some 35 samples in total. The study took place in China and was registered as a clinical trial. On the study overall, not on this receptor specifically: Compared with newly diagnosed patients, patients with persistent Graves' disease had lower TCR Shannon entropy and fewer highly expanded clones, which suggests clonal expansion. The authors noted that the small sample size was a limitation that may lower accuracy. Only the TCR beta chain was sequenced and analyzed. More public clonotypes were shared among persistent patients (roughly 2,700) than among newly diagnosed patients (roughly 1,000). The study examined only peripheral blood because the primary lesion, thyroid tissue, could not be accessed. Persistent disease showed preferential use of TRBV28, TRBJ1-2 and TRBJ2-5, whereas newly diagnosed disease favored TRBV20-1 and TRBJ2-1.

Explained via the paper, the time point label denotes: persistent/refractory GD, antithyroid drugs over 5 years with positive TRAb. For both TCR sequencing and RNA sequencing, RNA was extracted from PBMCs in TRIzol. The diagnosis of Graves' disease was made according to American Thyroid Association guidelines. Patients for the study were recruited at an endocrinology department in Xi'an, China. Each patient gave roughly 8.4 milliliters of peripheral blood, collected in an EDTA anticoagulant tube. Ficoll Paque Plus density gradient separation was used to isolate PBMCs, and no further T cell sorting was done. RNA quality was checked with an Agilent 2100 Bioanalyzer and agarose gel, and concentration with a NanoDrop 2000. Germline trimming amounts to 3 bases on V and 3 bases on J, with 7 as the count of junction bases outside the gene matches. Looking up the germline V gene (reference sequence) yields CDR1 GTSNPN and CDR2 SVGIG. Including the terminal cysteine and phenylalanine, the CDR3 comprises 14 residues. Only CDR3 DNA remains: 42 bases, in frame from the first base.

Library prep was done by multiplex PCR. Instrument on record: Illumina HiSeq 4000. To build TCR beta libraries, CDR3 regions were amplified by Arm-PCR using iRepertoire HTBI primers. Before sequencing, the PCR products went through gel purification. The authors' analysis ran thus. A total of fewer than 80 TRBV and approximately 13 TRBJ segments were identified across samples and were used for gene usage analysis of CDR3 amino acid clonotypes. COPE and FqMerger were used to merge the filtered high-quality paired reads into contigs. Contigs were aligned with BLAST to IMGT TRBV, TRBD and TRBJ reference genes, and CDR3 was defined per IMGT. Any clonotype with a frequency above 0.1% was counted as a highly expanded clone. Shannon entropy was used to measure repertoire diversity, and the Gini coefficient was used to measure V-J evenness. A clonotype was considered public if more than one individual shared it. The raw public data were reprocessed by TCRdb itself: fastp quality trimming at Q25, MiXCR clonotype calling, in-frame beta chains only. Entries that share a CDR3 protein sequence are merged under the most common genes and DNA. What appears here as the V and J calls and clone size reflects TCRdb's work, not the paper's. The sample yields around 400,000 distinct CDR3 sequences; roughly 23% were counted once. The top ten clones comprise roughly an eighth of the sample.

The sequence derives from a female donor with Graves disease. The specimen comprised peripheral blood mononuclear cells (PBMCs), sampled when the disease was refractory, from a patient treated with antithyroid drugs. This receptor chain uses TRBV30 and TRBJ2-7, with TRBD2 identical over 8 junction bases. This receptor has the CDR3 CAWRAKGLVYEQYF. Read as DNA, the sequence is TGTGCCTGGAGGGCTAAGGGACTAGTCTACGAGCAGTACTTC. The reference TRBV30 and TRBJ2-7 proteins fill in what lies around the CDR3, so the full variable domain reads SQTIHQWPATLVQPVGSPLSLECTVEGTSNPNLYWYRQAAGRGLQLLFYSVGIGQISSEVPQNLSASRPQDRQFILSSKKLLLSDSGFYLCAWRAKGLVYEQYFGPGTRLTVT.